The rows below give T cell receptor beta chains drawn from one sample of a study of CD8 T cells in ankylosing spondylitis. TCRdb re-analysed the 5' RACE reads in MiXCR, keeping a single row per CDR3 protein. Among 84,000 or so distinct CDR3 sequences, under 30% were seen once, and the ten largest hold around 56%. Sequencing was carried out using blood, either unsorted or a sorted T cell fraction (not recorded which). The receptors stem from a male donor with ankylosing spondylitis or in good health (not recorded which). The CDR3 runs from the conserved cysteine through the conserved F or W. D genes are given only for firm matches. Only some rows state a clone size, as once, few, many or a class for expanded clones.

j_call d_call clone_size v_call cdr3_aa cdr3_nt
TRBJ2-5 - - TRBV12-3/TRBV12-4 CASSSDTRETQYF TGTGCCAGCAGTTCGGACACGCGAGAGACCCAGTACTTC
TRBJ2-1 TRBD1 many TRBV20-1 CSASRDSYYNEQFF TGCAGTGCTAGTAGGGACAGTTACTACAATGAGCAGTTCTTC
TRBJ1-2 - few TRBV24-1 CATSEGRTGDFYGYTF TGTGCCACCAGTGAGGGGAGGACCGGCGACTTCTATGGCTACACCTTC
TRBJ1-6 - - TRBV20-1 CSAIAGSSRAPLHF TGCAGTGCTATAGCAGGGTCATCTCGGGCACCCCTCCACTTT
TRBJ1-1 - many TRBV5-1 CASSLAGRGVNTEAFF TGCGCCAGCAGCTTGGCCGGGAGAGGGGTGAACACTGAAGCTTTCTTT
TRBJ2-4 - - TRBV15 CATSRDKPALAKNIQYF TGTGCCACCAGCAGAGATAAGCCAGCGCTAGCCAAAAACATTCAGTACTTC
TRBJ1-3 - - TRBV5-1 CASSLESWVKGGGNTIYF TGCGCCAGCAGCTTGGAGAGTTGGGTAAAGGGTGGAGGAAACACCATATATTTT
TRBJ2-3 - - TRBV24-1 CATEDTYTDTQYF TGTGCCACCGAGGACACTTACACAGATACGCAGTATTTT
TRBJ2-5 - many TRBV20-1 CTQGGQGSLETQYF TGCACCCAAGGCGGTCAAGGCTCTTTGGAGACCCAGTACTTC
TRBJ2-7 - many TRBV4-1 CASSQGSGANSYEQYF TGCGCCAGCAGCCAAGGGTCGGGAGCGAACTCCTACGAGCAGTACTTC
TRBJ2-3 TRBD1 few TRBV5-1 CASSFGTGASTDTQYF TGCGCCAGCAGCTTCGGGACAGGAGCAAGCACAGATACGCAGTATTTT